One T cell receptor (beta chain) is described in this entry. Its antigen remains unknown. The sample belongs to a study of cytomegalovirus exposure and HLA in healthy donors. Study results and caveats: HLA alleles were associated with some 16,000 TCR beta sequences in a later analysis at 0.05 false discovery rate. Accurate HLA-A and HLA-B prediction from TCR beta sequences was reported for most subjects. A few CMV-associated chains proved CMV antigen-specific in vitro.

PCR used 60 Vbeta primers and 13 Jbeta primers. The repertoire was sequenced with immunoSEQ multiplex PCR; TCRdb's copy has only in-frame clones and lacks some. This repertoire shows some 130,000 clones, around 80% found once; its top ten account for 6.5%. The CDR3 consists of 14 residues. V lost 3 bases and J 2 bases, leaving 10 bases between the germline ends. Per germline, CDR1 SGHAT and CDR2 FQNNGV. The sample was PBMCs. The chain employs TRBV11-2 and TRBJ2-5; D is perhaps TRBD1 (6 bases). This clonotype originated in a man in his forties or fifties in good health and CMV-seropositive. The CDR3 nucleotides read TGTGCCAGCAGCTTCGGGACACAGCAAGAGACCCAGTACTTC. This codes for CASSFGTQQETQYF.